Shown below are 21 T cell receptor beta chains from a single sample sequenced in a study of blood T cells in healthy people across ages. A second PCR of roughly 7 to 11 cycles used a sample-barcoded 5' primer and a J-beta primer mix. TCRdb analysed the 5' RACE reads with MiXCR anew, one entry per CDR3 protein. The sample contains roughly 1.6 million distinct CDR3 sequences, 34% of which appear only once. Input material: blood. Receptors were obtained from a woman in her twenties or thirties in good health.

The chain employs TRBV20-1 and TRBJ2-7; 9 bases are a match to TRBD2. In germline, CDR1 is DFQATT, CDR2 SNEGSKA (reference sequence). The ends lost 3 bases at V and 4 bases at J; junction bases unmatched: 10. The CDR3 sequence is 15 residues long. CDR3 DNA sequence: TGCAGTGCTAGCCAACTGGCGGGAGGGCCATACGAGCAGTACTTC. Amino acid sequence: CSASQLAGGPYEQYF.

This clonotype was counted a single time. The chain employs TRBV29-1 and TRBJ2-7, with D maybe TRBD2 (7 bases). Germline values: CDR1 SQVTM, CDR2 ANQGSEA. V gave up 7 bases and J gave up 12 bases, with 28 bases separating them. The CDR3 sequence is 14 residues long. The CDR3 coding sequence is TGCAGCGCCGCGGGGTGGGGGGGCCAAGAGACCCGGTACTTC. Protein: CSAAGWGGQETRYF.

The table lists this clonotype with a few counts. The junction shows a germline mismatch at one end, possibly a read error. V and J are TRBV9 and TRBJ2-3; a weak D match, TRBD2 (5 bases). The germline V gene encodes CDR1 SGDLS and CDR2 YYNGEE. The length of the CDR3 is 16 residues. The CDR3 reads CASSVEASPSTNTQYF. For the CDR3, the DNA is TGTGCCAGCAGCGTAGAGGCTAGCCCCAGCACAAATACGCAGTATTTT.

This sequence joins TRBV30 and TRBJ1-2; D call uncertain. Germline loops: CDR1 GTSNPN, CDR2 SVGIG (reference sequence). The CDR3 extends over 13 amino acids. V lost 0 bases, J lost 6 bases, and 11 bases lay in between. The CDR3 protein is CAWSVLSGHGYTF. The CDR3 DNA is TGTGCCTGGAGTGTACTATCAGGCCATGGCTACACCTTC.

This clonotype was counted between two and nine times. The rearrangement joins TRBV6-6 to TRBJ1-2, with D hard to call. Between the trimmed V and J ends, which lost 4 bases and 8 bases, there was a span of 14 bases. The CDR3 runs to 13 residues. CDR1 MNHNY and CDR2 SVGAGI come from the germline V gene (reference sequence). The CDR3 region is CASSFDRSGGYTF. CDR3 DNA sequence: TGTGCCAGCAGTTTTGACCGATCCGGGGGCTACACCTTC.

This chain uses TRBV25-1 with TRBJ2-7, with TRBD2 identical over 8 bases. V was pared by 3 bases and J by 4 bases, with 35 bases of the junction left unmatched. The CDR3 extends over 24 amino acids. Germline CDR1 is MGHDK and CDR2 is SYGVNS. The DNA of the CDR3 is TGTGCCAGCAGTGAGTATTTATATGTAAACGCACAGAAAGCGGGAGTGGTTCTTCCTTACGAGCAGTACTTC. Translation gives CASSEYLYVNAQKAGVVLPYEQYF.

This chain joins TRBV5-1 and TRBJ2-5; 7 bases agree with TRBD1. The junction had 12 bases not matched to a gene; V was cut back by 0 bases and J by 4 bases. The CDR3 has 17 residues. Germline V gene lookup returns CDR1 SGHRS and CDR2 YFSETQ. DNA for the CDR3: TGCGCCAGCAGCTTGGCCTCCGGCAGGGGGTCGGGAGAGACCCAGTACTTC. This translates into CASSLASGRGSGETQYF.

Ten or more counts support this clonotype. The V call is TRBV27, the J call TRBJ2-7; D perhaps matches TRBD2 (5 bases). CDR3 length: 14 amino acids. V was clipped by 6 bases and J by 0 bases, with 12 bases between them. Looked up from germline, CDR1 is MNHEY and CDR2 is SMNVEV (reference sequence). CDR3 sequence: CASSLGLASYEQYF. As DNA, the CDR3 is TGTGCCAGCAGCTTAGGACTTGCCTCCTACGAGCAGTACTTC.

The J gene is TRBJ2-2, the V gene TRBV5-1, with D possibly TRBD2 on 6 matching bases. V lost 7 bases, J lost 1 base, and 11 bases lay in between. This CDR3 has 14 amino acids. Germline V CDR1 and CDR2: SGHRS, YFSETQ. The CDR3 reads CASLGAGNTGELFF. The CDR3 nucleotides read TGCGCCAGCCTCGGAGCGGGGAACACCGGGGAGCTGTTTTTT.

Turning to this clonotype: At one of its ends the junction is not consistent with the germline gene, which may arise from a read error. The chain recombines TRBV7-2 with TRBJ2-5, with a tentative D call TRBD2 (6 bases). This CDR3 spans 14 amino acids. The germline gives CDR1 SGHTA, CDR2 FQGNSA. The CDR3 reads CVSSLELEGQTQYF. The CDR3 DNA reads as TGTGTCAGCAGCTTAGAACTGGAGGGTCAGACCCAGTACTTC.

In this sample, this clonotype turned up many times. This chain links TRBV7-3 with TRBJ2-5; tentatively, D is TRBD1 (6 bases). The CDR3 length is 15 residues. CDR1 and CDR2 (germline): SGHTA, FQGTGA. The germline V and J ends were trimmed by 5 bases and 5 bases, with 18 bases remaining between them. CDR3 DNA sequence: TGTGCCAGCAGCCCCGGGACACTCCAAGGCGAGACCCAGTACTTC. Translated: CASSPGTLQGETQYF.

This chain links TRBV5-1 with TRBJ2-7, with a weak D call TRBD2 (5 bases). The CDR3 is made up of 13 amino acids. Germline values: CDR1 SGHRS, CDR2 YFSETQ. Trimming shortened V by 0 bases and J by 6 bases, and 10 bases separated the two germline ends. The CDR3 DNA reads TGCGCCAGCAGCTTGGAATCCGGACTCGAGCAGTACTTC. This codes for CASSLESGLEQYF.

The V and J genes are TRBV4-1 and TRBJ2-1; 13 bases match TRBD2. This CDR3 is 17 amino acids long. CDR1 is MGHRA, CDR2 YSYEKL, per germline. V lost 4 bases and J lost 2; bases outside the gene matches: 5. The CDR3 spells CASSPTSGRTTYNEQFF. CDR3 sequence (DNA): TGCGCCAGCAGCCCGACTAGCGGGAGGACGACCTACAATGAGCAGTTCTTC.

This clonotype was counted a single time. A read error may produce the germline difference seen at one junction end. J is TRBJ1-2 and V is TRBV20-1, with D unresolved. The length of the CDR3 is 14 residues. In germline, CDR1 is DFQATT, CDR2 SNEGSKA (reference sequence). The CDR3 coding sequence is TGCAGTGCTGGAGAACTCGGCAGGAACTATGGCTACACCTTC. Its translation: CSAGELGRNYGYTF.

CDR3 amino acids: CASSQSPGVTDTQYF. For the CDR3, the DNA is TGTGCCAGCAGCCAATCCCCAGGGGTTACAGATACGCAGTATTTT. V is TRBV3-1 and J is TRBJ2-3, with a tentative D call TRBD1 (6 bases). Per germline, CDR1 LGHDT and CDR2 YNNKEL (reference sequence). The V and J ends lost 2 bases and 3 bases respectively, with 12 bases between them. This CDR3 has 15 residues.

The chain has TRBV7-2 and TRBJ1-1; D possibly corresponds to TRBD1 (5 bases). The CDR3 covers 14 residues. Trimming removed 6 bases at V and 0 bases at J, with 11 bases between. Per the germline V gene, CDR1 is SGHTA and CDR2 is FQGNSA. CDR3 nucleotide sequence: TGTGCCAGCAGAAGAGGGGAAATGAACACTGAAGCTTTCTTT. It encodes CASRRGEMNTEAFF.

This clonotype was seen a handful of times. V and J are TRBV7-9 and TRBJ2-3; no firm D call. Trimming left V 1 base short and J 5 bases short, with 10 bases between. This CDR3 is built from 14 residues. Germline-derived CDR1 and CDR2 are SEHNR and FQNEAQ (reference sequence). The CDR3 loop reads CASSLGPPRDTQYF. In DNA, the CDR3 is TGTGCCAGCAGCTTAGGGCCACCCAGAGATACGCAGTATTTT.

The chain carries TRBV4-3 and TRBJ2-3; no firm D call. This CDR3 contains 13 residues. The germline gives CDR1 LGHNA, CDR2 YSLEER. V was cut by 1 base and J by 8 bases, with 10 bases left in between. CDR3 amino acids: CASSQVSPGTQYF. The CDR3 nucleotides read TGCGCCAGCAGCCAAGTTTCCCCGGGTACGCAGTATTTT.

This clonotype was observed a handful of times. The chain carries TRBV5-4 and TRBJ2-5; 7 bases are shared with TRBD2. CDR3 length: 13 residues. The trim removed 3 bases at V and 13 bases at J, leaving 12 bases unmatched. Germline CDR1 reads SGHNT; CDR2 reads YYREEE (reference sequence). The CDR3 sequence is CASSSSGGPTPYF. DNA of the CDR3: TGTGCCAGCAGCTCTAGCGGCGGCCCTACGCCGTACTTC.

The chain recombines TRBV7-2 with TRBJ2-7; no reliable D call. The V end was cut by 1 base, the J end by 2 bases, with 12 bases between. CDR1 and CDR2 from the germline V gene are SGHTA and FQGNSA. This CDR3 has 15 amino acids. The CDR3 is CASSLERGLTYEQYF. In DNA, the CDR3 is TGTGCCAGCAGCTTAGAGCGCGGATTAACCTACGAGCAGTACTTC.

Turning to this clonotype: One end of the junction varies from germline; a read error may be responsible. The CDR3 coding sequence is TGTACCAGCAGCCCCGGGGGGTACGAGCAGTACTTC. Translation: CTSSPGGYEQYF. The chain has TRBV9 and TRBJ2-7; 7 nucleotides match TRBD2. The CDR3 runs 12 residues. Looked up from germline, CDR1 is SGDLS and CDR2 is YYNGEE.